This entry lists 10 T cell receptor beta chains sequenced from one sample in a study of blood T cell repertoires in COVID-19. Measured with immunoSEQ multiplex PCR; TCRdb has only the in-frame clones, and not every one. The sample holds hundreds of thousands of clones, about 87% seen once. The sequenced sample consisted of PBMCs or T cells enriched from blood (not recorded which). The receptors originated from a woman between 45 and 65 years old who had recovered from COVID-19.

The chain uses TRBV27 and TRBJ2-7; 7 nucleotides align to TRBD1. V was pared by 4 bases and J by 5 bases, with 8 bases of the junction left unmatched. Germline V gives CDR1 MNHEY, CDR2 SMNVEV (reference sequence). CDR3 length: 14 residues. CDR3 sequence reads: CASSSRTTGDEQYF. The CDR3 DNA follows: TGTGCCAGCAGTTCGAGAACAACAGGGGACGAGCAGTACTTC.

The genes are TRBV12-3 or TRBV12-4 and TRBJ2-2; D gene ambiguous. V was trimmed by 7 bases and J by 1 base, leaving 4 bases between them. The CDR3 totals 12 residues. CDR3 protein: CASNQNTGELFF. The CDR3 nucleotides read TGTGCCAGCAATCAGAACACCGGGGAGCTGTTTTTT.

The J gene is TRBJ2-1, the V gene TRBV4-3, with 11 bases aligning to TRBD2. Germline V gives CDR1 LGHNA, CDR2 YSLEER. The V gene end was trimmed by 2 bases and the J gene end by 9 bases; junction bases not matched to a gene: 6. This CDR3 has 15 amino acids. In nucleotides, the CDR3 is TGCGCCAGCAGCCAAAATAGCGGGAGGGCCGCTGAGCAGTTCTTC. Its protein is CASSQNSGRAAEQFF.

The chain recombines TRBV2 with TRBJ1-5; D is possibly TRBD1 (5 bases). The CDR3 runs to 13 residues. V was trimmed by 6 bases and J by 3 bases, leaving 9 bases between them. Germline CDR1 reads SNHLY; CDR2 reads FYNNEI. The CDR3 sequence: CASRRTINQPQHF. CDR3 sequence (DNA): TGTGCCAGCAGGAGGACAATCAATCAGCCCCAGCATTTT.

The rearrangement links TRBV4-2 to TRBJ1-5; TRBD1 is a possible D gene (5 bases). V lost 0 bases and J lost 6, with 12 bases in between. Germline V gene sequence: CDR1 LGHNA, CDR2 YNFKEQ. The CDR3 is 15 residues long. This CDR3 reads CASSQESLGGQPQHF. The DNA for the CDR3 is TGTGCCAGCAGCCAAGAAAGCCTCGGGGGTCAGCCCCAGCATTTT.

This clone was observed once. The rearrangement links TRBV7-9 to TRBJ2-7; 8 nucleotides agree with TRBD1. The CDR3 loop spans 14 amino acids. Germline loops: CDR1 SEHNR, CDR2 FQNEAQ (reference sequence). V lost 6 bases, J lost 3 bases, and 7 bases stayed unmatched. The CDR3 sequence is CASSQDRGFYEQYF. As DNA, the CDR3 is TGTGCCAGCAGTCAAGACAGGGGATTCTACGAGCAGTACTTC.

The chain is built from TRBV28 and TRBJ2-3, with TRBD2 matching over 10 bases. The CDR3 is made up of 17 amino acids. Germline CDR1 is MDHEN and CDR2 is SYDVKM. V dropped 6 bases and J dropped 0; count of bases not matched to a gene: 9. The CDR3 DNA follows: TGTGCCAGCAGATGGGCCGGACTAGCGGCTAGCACAGATACGCAGTATTTT. Its translation: CASRWAGLAASTDTQYF.

This clone was recorded a few times. The rearrangement joins TRBV27 to TRBJ1-6, with D possibly TRBD1 on 6 matching bases. Trimming took off 3 bases at V and 8 bases at J, with 20 bases between the two ends. CDR1 is MNHEY, CDR2 SMNVEV, per germline (reference sequence). The length of the CDR3 is 17 residues. The CDR3, as DNA: TGTGCCAGCAGTTTCAGTGAGCGGGGGGCCGGCGATTCACCCCTCCACTTT. Its protein product is CASSFSERGAGDSPLHF.

The genes are TRBV18 and TRBJ1-5; D is ambiguous. V lost 2 bases to trimming and J lost 7 bases, with 6 bases between them. The CDR3 has 12 residues. Per the germline V gene, CDR1 is KGHSH and CDR2 is LQKENI. The CDR3 loop is CASSPSAQPQHF. As DNA, the CDR3 is TGTGCCAGCTCACCAAGCGCGCAGCCCCAGCATTTT.

This sequence joins TRBV7-3 and TRBJ2-2; 9 nucleotides agree with TRBD2. Per the germline V gene, CDR1 is SGHTA and CDR2 is FQGTGA. V was pared by 5 bases and J by 5 bases, with 6 bases of the junction left unmatched. This CDR3 has 15 amino acids. The DNA for the CDR3 is TGTGCCAGCAGCCTATTTACTAGCGGGACCGGGGAGCTGTTTTTT. Translated, it gives CASSLFTSGTGELFF.